The clone carrying this T cell receptor (beta chain) was found a few times. Antigen specificity is unknown. This sample includes further DNA sequences coding for the same CDR3. Adult Caucasians living in Nashville, Tennessee made up all of the donors. This record comes from a study of shared clonotypes between healthy human individuals. Overall study findings and caveats: Clonotypes not shared had lower generation probabilities than those common to all four donors. Sampling included only blood; tissue repertoires likely differ.

Across several immunoSEQ plates, the genomic DNA of each subset was split evenly. Method: immunoSEQ multiplex PCR; TCRdb's copy keeps in-frame clones and lacks some. This table has about 1 million clones, around 76% appearing once. Germline values: CDR1 SGHDT, CDR2 YYEEEE. V shed 2 bases and J shed 0 bases, with 8 bases lying between them. The CDR3 sequence is 14 residues long. This receptor was taken from a young man in good health. The sample was memory CD4+ T cells sorted from blood. Subset reported: CD45RA-negative fraction. The J gene is TRBJ1-1, the V gene TRBV5-6; a weak D match, TRBD1 (6 bases). The CDR3 spells CASSFGQLNTEAFF. CDR3 sequence (DNA): TGTGCCAGCAGCTTTGGACAGCTGAACACTGAAGCTTTCTTT.